This entry concerns a single TCR beta chain. This clone was picked up one time. Which antigen it targets is not known. Base qualities are missing; no much larger clone stands one base away. Reading from cysteine to phenylalanine, the CDR3 counts 11 amino acids. The kept DNA is CDR3 alone, 33 bases in frame from the first base. V lost 6 bases and J lost 5 bases; the stretch between them is 8 bases long. The germline V gene supplies CDR1 ENHRY and CDR2 SYGVKD. This specimen belongs to a study of cytomegalovirus exposure and HLA in healthy donors (dated by TCRdb to about 2017). Context from the whole study: An earlier analysis of roughly 630 of the donors reported approximately 270 Gb of sequence data and 100 million to 140 million unique TCR beta sequences from 190 million or so T cells. In a later genetic analysis, genome-wide SNP genotypes for about three fifths of the roughly 670 donors were used, and that subset was treated as a discovery cohort. Typing coverage differed by locus: A, B, C, DRB1 and DQB1 were typed in roughly 629-640 donors, DQA1 in about 500, DPA1 in 600 to 610, and DPB1 in just under 490. Among a few hundred genotyped donors of the cohort, an average of roughly 240,000 unique TCR beta nucleotide sequences were sequenced per donor, roughly 20% of them non-productive. Because of strong linkage in the cohort, four or five DR-DQ haplotypes were treated as single units for association and clustering. An early release that covered approximately 600 HLA-typed donors contained approximately 320 gigabases of sequencing data and 70 million to 100 million unique TCR sequences. The study was designed to test whether signatures of past pathogen exposure could be identified by cataloging public T cell receptors. The later analysis used no new phenotypic data to find candidate immune exposures, relying instead on TCR beta sequences and their occurrence across donors. Among the roughly 400 genotyped donors, around 81% belonged to the genetic ancestry cluster associated with self-reported Caucasian donors. High-throughput TCR immunosequencing, statistical association of individual TCRs with disease status, and machine learning were combined to predict cytomegalovirus infection status. To decide whether each TCR beta V gene segment behaved as functional or pseudogenic, an earlier analysis of some 580 of the donors relied on high-throughput TCR beta sequencing. Every repertoire in the discovery cohort had been generated on one and the same sequencing platform. A separate validation cohort of roughly 110 different subjects was used in addition to the roughly 620-subject first cohort. The T cell repertoires of several hundred subjects were profiled by immunosequencing and related to cytomegalovirus serostatus. Donor age, sex, ethnicity and CMV serostatus were collected together with the repertoire data. Class I and class II HLA loci were covered by the typing at four-digit resolution. To study patterns of TCR occurrence, a later analysis re-analyzed previously published TCR beta repertoires from 600 to 750 donors and added high-resolution HLA genotyping.

Findings and caveats that apply to the study as a whole: Specific HLA alleles were associated with roughly 16,000 TCR beta sequences at a false discovery rate of 0.05 in a later analysis. Because some donors lacked HLA typing at each locus, the association tests relied only on the typed subset. In a later analysis, HLA-associated TCR beta chains were found to be more clonally expanded and to have lower generation probabilities than equally common non-associated chains. In an earlier analysis of about 600 of the donors, most TCR beta V segments appeared in productive rearrangements about 87% or about 30% of the time, broadly matching IMGT annotations. Most TCR sequences were observed very rarely across donors, whereas some public TCRs were present in many individuals. Immune exposure information for the cohort was limited to CMV serostatus. The classifier was reported to diagnose cytomegalovirus status with high specificity and sensitivity in both the original and validation cohorts. In a later analysis, TCR association rates were found to vary across HLA loci, with the most associated TCRs seen for DRB1 alleles and the fewest for HLA-C alleles. Strong co-occurrence of HLA alleles, especially DR and DQ, made assigning TCR associations to individual alleles difficult. A few of the identified cytomegalovirus-associated TCR beta chains were confirmed in vitro to be specific for cytomegalovirus antigens. In a later genetic analysis, a missense DCLRE1C variant was associated with V-gene and J-gene trimming of TCR beta chains, and the association was replicated in an independent cohort. Only TCR beta chains were sequenced in this cohort, and the absence of alpha or paired-chain data limited detectable features. Linkage disequilibrium might explain the correlated functional status among segregating V segments, but an unknown experimental factor could not be excluded. A further reported finding was that TCR beta sequences accurately predicted the HLA-A and HLA-B alleles for most subjects in the first cohort. The authors suggested that the approach could potentially be generalized to other disease states and immunological phenotypes. Because counts were too low, under 20 rarely observed V segments, including chromosome 9 orphons, were left out of the earlier analysis of 587 of the donors. In a later genetic analysis, fewer N-insertions in productive TCRs were reported among donors in an Asian-associated ancestry cluster than the roughly 700-donor mean. A later analysis reported that several top co-occurrence clusters appeared linked to parvovirus B19, influenza, CMV and Epstein-Barr virus. The 87-base-pair reads could not distinguish some IMGT-functional V segments, including TRBV6-2 and TRBV6-3, so those segments were excluded. Presence/absence analyses assumed roughly uniform sequencing depth across donors, an assumption that may not hold. Most CMV-associated TCR beta chains appeared to be HLA-restricted in a later analysis, and the HLA associations seemed to be driven largely by CMV exposure. A cluster of highly shared sequence variants was judged likely to represent a technical artifact of the sequencing pipeline. A total of 150 or so TCR beta chains were listed by the study as associated with cytomegalovirus.

The cohort comprised 710 or so healthy bone marrow donors. At the time of sampling, all cohort members were nominally healthy, though unrecorded immune exposures were likely present. The donor was CMV seronegative and was included in the group of about 400 seronegative cohort members. A peripheral blood sample was collected from each donor, and TCR beta sequencing was performed on peripheral blood mononuclear cells. Genomic DNA extraction from the blood cell samples was performed with the Qiagen DNeasy Blood Extraction Kit. The library was prepared using the immunoSEQ multiplex PCR assay. For the multiplex PCR, a mixture combining 60 forward primers for TCR Vbeta segments and 13 reverse primers for TCR Jbeta segments was used. A multiplex PCR assay on genomic DNA amplified the CDR3 region of rearranged TCR beta genes. Amplified TCR beta libraries were sequenced as 87-base-pair reads on the Illumina HiSeq System. As for how the authors treated the data: In a later analysis, some 80 million unique TCR beta chains were counted across the 650 to 700 repertoires, and around 10 million of these chains were shared by at least two donors. To remove PCR and sequencing errors, raw reads were error-corrected and collapsed into unique sequences using a nearest-neighbor algorithm that merged closely related sequences. V, D and J gene segments were assigned by aligning CDR3 sequences to IMGT reference sequences. Each retained sequence needed at least a six-nucleotide match to both a V gene segment and a J gene segment. Rearrangements were called productive when the CDR3 lacked stop codons and stayed in frame with V and J; all others were non-productive. CDR3 was defined by IMGT convention, running from the second conserved V-encoded cysteine to the conserved J-encoded phenylalanine. In an earlier analysis of approximately 590 of the donors, sequences lacking an unambiguous match to a single V gene segment were excluded. In an earlier analysis of a few hundred of the donors, V segments were called functional above 56.7% productive rearrangements and were called segregating when the between-donor standard deviation exceeded 5%. A statistical classification framework was built for diagnosing cytomegalovirus status from the catalog of TCR beta chain sequences. In a later analysis, V and J genes were assigned by comparing TCR nucleotide sequences against IMGT/GENE-DB human TR gene sequences. Using the TCRdist pipeline, a later analysis assigned CDR3 sequences along with most-parsimonious VDJ recombination scenarios. In a later analysis, each TCR beta chain was defined by its CDR3 amino acid sequence together with its V-gene family, and reads without a unique V-gene family were excluded. In a later analysis, fewer than 600 highly shared, low-generation-probability nucleotide sequences were removed to address suspected cross-contamination and a sequencing artifact. In a later analysis, a clonal expansion index was calculated for each public chain from normalized within-repertoire ranks of inferred template counts. A later analysis computed generation probabilities with a VDJ recombination model fitted to out-of-frame rearrangements, and checked the results against IGoR. A later analysis scored TCR-TCR, TCR-HLA and TCR-CMV co-occurrence with hypergeometric tests, applying a repertoire-size bias correction to TCR pairs. False discovery rates were estimated in a later analysis by permuting HLA or CMV assignments 20 times. In a later analysis, co-occurring TCRs were grouped using DBSCAN, with TCRdist sequence similarity added in when clustering inside HLA-allele-positive subsets. Repertoires with fewer than 30,000 or more than 120,000 public chains, plus five repertoires with anomalous nucleotide sharing, were excluded from co-occurrence clustering. TCRdb limited this immuneACCESS table to in-frame rearrangements with V and J called. A share of clones is missing; checked studies link under half to unresolved V genes, and the rest is unexplained. D and trimming come from the DNA, and the V and J calls and clone size come from that table. The sample table lists approximately 140,000 clones, roughly 76% of them with a count of one. In total, the top ten clones hold under 2% of the sample.

In this chain, TRBV10-3 is recombined with TRBJ2-7; no D gene call is confident. The sequenced material came from PBMCs. This receptor was obtained from a female donor in good health and CMV-seronegative. The bases read TGTGCCATCAGGGCCCTGGACGAGCAGTACTTC. Its product reads: CAIRALDEQYF.